These 28 T cell receptor beta chains came from one sample sequenced in a study of blood T cell repertoires in COVID-19. Assay used: immunoSEQ multiplex PCR; TCRdb lists only in-frame clones, some missing. The data contain 50,000 to 70,000 clones, 79% of them seen just once; the ten biggest clones take up about 3.3%. What was sequenced was peripheral blood. The receptors stem from a man between 60 and 70 years old with acute or convalescent COVID-19.

The chain links TRBV11-2 to TRBJ2-1; the match to TRBD2 covers 8 bases. Germline loops: CDR1 SGHAT, CDR2 FQNNGV. The CDR3 totals 14 residues. After removal of 8 bases from V and 2 bases from J, the junction contained 5 bases not matched to a gene. The CDR3 DNA sequence: TGTGCCAGCTCCCCTAGCGGGCCCTACAATGAGCAGTTCTTC. Its translation: CASSPSGPYNEQFF. The full variable domain, rest sourced from reference TRBV11-2 and TRBJ2-1, is EAGVAQSPRYKIIEKRQSVAFWCNPISGHATLYWYQQILGQGPKLLIQFQNNGVVDDSQLPKDRFSAERLKGVDSTLKIQPAKLEDSAVYLCASSPSGPYNEQFFGPGTRLTVL.

This clone was found a few times. The rearrangement joins TRBV5-4 to TRBJ2-2; 11 nucleotides agree with TRBD2. V was pared by 4 bases and J by 5 bases, with 7 bases of the junction left unmatched. Germline CDR1 is SGHNT and CDR2 is YYREEE (reference sequence). There are 16 residues in the CDR3. CDR3 DNA: TGTGCCAGCAGCACGCCCCTAGCGGGAGGTACCGGGGAGCTGTTTTTT. Its translation is CASSTPLAGGTGELFF.

For the CDR3, the DNA is TGTGCCAGCAGTCCCGGGACTAGCGGGAGCACAGATACGCAGTATTTT. Protein: CASSPGTSGSTDTQYF. V and J are TRBV4-2 and TRBJ2-3; 12 nucleotides align to TRBD2. The CDR3 length is 16 residues. Germline-derived CDR1 and CDR2 are LGHNA and YNFKEQ. V shed 6 bases and J 0 bases; nucleotides not matched to a gene: 4.

The chain is built from TRBV3-1 (or the pseudogene TRBV3-2) and TRBJ2-3; 8 nucleotides line up with TRBD2. The CDR3 length is 16 residues. Trimming cost V 1 base and J 5 bases; bases outside gene matches: 8. Looked up from germline, CDR1 is LGHDT and CDR2 is YNNKEL (reference sequence). The CDR3 loop is CASSQVLNGGEDTQYF. The CDR3 DNA reads as TGTGCCAGCAGCCAAGTCTTGAACGGGGGGGAAGATACGCAGTATTTT.

The table lists this clone with a count of one. The CDR3 DNA reads TGCGCCAGCAGTGAAAGGGCTAGCGGAGCCCACAATGAGCAGTTCTTC. Translating gives CASSERASGAHNEQFF. This chain uses TRBV10-1 with TRBJ2-1, with 7 bases fitting TRBD2. Trimming removed 3 bases from V and 5 bases from J; junction bases left unmatched: 10. CDR1 WNHNN and CDR2 SYGVQD come from the germline V gene (reference sequence). The CDR3 runs 16 residues.

The CDR3 protein is CASSAQGSVANYGYTF. DNA of the CDR3: TGTGCCAGTAGTGCTCAGGGTTCTGTGGCTAACTATGGCTACACCTTC. J is TRBJ1-2 and V is TRBV19; tentatively, D is TRBD1 (5 bases). Germline V gives CDR1 LNHDA, CDR2 SQIVND (reference sequence). V was clipped by 5 bases and J by 0 bases, with 16 bases between them. CDR3 size: 16 residues.

The chain has TRBV9 and TRBJ1-3; D gene uncertain. CDR3 length: 16 residues. Germline values: CDR1 SGDLS, CDR2 YYNGEE. Trimming left V 3 bases short and J 0 bases short, with 13 bases between. The CDR3 here is CASSATLASSGNTIYF. CDR3 nucleotides: TGTGCCAGCAGCGCCACTCTCGCTTCCTCTGGAAACACCATATATTTT.

The V call is TRBV5-1, the J call TRBJ2-7; tentatively, D is TRBD1 (5 bases). Germline V CDR1 and CDR2: SGHRS, YFSETQ. The CDR3 is 17 residues long. Trimming stripped 2 bases from V and 2 bases from J, with 20 bases between. This CDR3 is CASSLRGGQGGPYEQYF. The CDR3 region has the DNA TGCGCCAGCAGCTTAAGAGGTGGGCAGGGTGGACCCTACGAGCAGTACTTC.

This clone was observed a single time. The chain carries TRBV6-4 and TRBJ2-7, with D perhaps TRBD2 (5 bases). This CDR3 is built from 13 residues. Germline CDR1 reads MRHNA; CDR2 reads SNTAGT. V lost 4 bases to trimming and J lost 5 bases, with 12 bases between them. This CDR3 is CASSVCGSDEQYF. In DNA form, the CDR3 reads TGTGCCAGCAGTGTGTGCGGGTCAGACGAGCAGTACTTC.

The rearrangement uses TRBV28 and TRBJ2-7, with D possibly matching TRBD2 (6 bases). Trimming left V 4 bases short and J 5 bases short, with 15 bases between. CDR3 length: 14 residues. The germline gives CDR1 MDHEN, CDR2 SYDVKM. The CDR3 DNA is TGTGCCAGCAGTTACTCACGGGAGATAGACGAGCAGTACTTC. This sequence encodes CASSYSREIDEQYF. The complete variable domain, with remaining parts taken from reference TRBV28 and TRBJ2-7, reads DVKVTQSSRYLVKRTGEKVFLECVQDMDHENMFWYRQDPGLGLRLIYFSYDVKMKEKGDIPEGYSVSREKKERFSLILESASTNQTSMYLCASSYSREIDEQYFGPGTRLTVT.

This sequence joins TRBV21-1 and TRBJ2-2; TRBD1, the table's D call, lacks a check against the DNA. TRBV21-1 is listed as a pseudogene. The CDR3 has 16 residues. For the CDR3, the DNA is TGTGCCAGCAGGCAAGGGACAGGATATAACACCGGGGAGCTGTTTTTT. Translated: CASRQGTGYNTGELFF.

This clone showed up just once. The chain uses TRBV5-1 and TRBJ2-5, with 7 positions matching TRBD1. Germline CDR1 reads SGHRS; CDR2 reads YFSETQ. The CDR3 runs 15 residues. V lost 4 bases, J lost 1 base, and 7 bases stayed unmatched. The CDR3 reads CASSPGTVLQETQYF. CDR3 in DNA: TGCGCCAGCAGCCCCGGGACAGTCCTCCAAGAGACCCAGTACTTC.

This clone has a handful of counts. CDR3 sequence reads: CASSPVGTGRIYGYTF. The CDR3 coding sequence is TGTGCCAGCAGTCCGGTTGGGACAGGGAGGATATATGGCTACACCTTC. V is TRBV28 and J is TRBJ1-2; 9 bases align to TRBD1. The CDR3 length is 16 residues. V was pared by 5 bases and J by 5 bases, with 12 bases of the junction left unmatched. Germline CDR1 and CDR2: MDHEN and SYDVKM.

A few counts support this clone. The rearrangement links TRBV7-9 to TRBJ1-1; 7 bases are a match to TRBD1. The CDR3 extends over 16 amino acids. Germline V gives CDR1 SEHNR, CDR2 FQNEAQ (reference sequence). V lost 5 bases, J lost 2 bases, and 11 bases stayed unmatched. The CDR3 is CASSPRDSIFNTEAFF. In DNA form, the CDR3 reads TGTGCCAGCAGCCCCAGGGACAGTATCTTCAACACTGAAGCTTTCTTT. Together with reference TRBV7-9 and TRBJ1-1, the CDR3 gives the full variable domain: DTGVSQNPRHKITKRGQNVTFRCDPISEHNRLYWYRQTLGQGPEFLTYFQNEAQLEKSRLLSDRFSAERPKGSFSTLEIQRTEQGDSAMYLCASSPRDSIFNTEAFFGQGTRLTVV.

The chain uses TRBV14 and TRBJ1-2, with D maybe TRBD1 (6 bases). Trimming cost V 0 bases and J 8 bases, with 10 bases left between them. This CDR3 spans 13 amino acids. CDR1 is SGHDN and CDR2 is FVKESK in the germline V gene. The CDR3 bases are TGTGCCAGCAGCCAAGAATATCAGGGGGGCTACACCTTC. It translates to CASSQEYQGGYTF.

This clone showed up just once. This chain joins TRBV6-6 and TRBJ1-2, with D unresolved. CDR1 is MNHNY and CDR2 is SVGAGI in the germline V gene (reference sequence). Trimming left V 2 bases short and J 1 base short, with 11 bases between. The CDR3 length is 15 residues. CDR3: CASSYPGLINYGYTF. The CDR3 DNA follows: TGTGCCAGCAGTTACCCCGGACTGATTAACTATGGCTACACCTTC.

The rearrangement joins TRBV27 to TRBJ2-6; no firm D call. V lost 4 bases to trimming and J lost 0 bases, with 16 bases between them. CDR1 and CDR2 from the germline V gene are MNHEY and SMNVEV (reference sequence). The CDR3 covers 18 residues. As DNA, the CDR3 is TGTGCCAGCAGTTCCTTGACACTCCGTTCCTCTGGGGCCAACGTCCTGACTTTC. Translating it yields CASSSLTLRSSGANVLTF.

The chain carries TRBV5-1 and TRBJ1-6; 8 positions agree with TRBD1. This CDR3 region has 16 residues. The ends lost 4 bases at V and 2 bases at J; junction bases unmatched: 5. Per germline, CDR1 SGHRS and CDR2 YFSETQ. CDR3 coding DNA: TGCGCCAGCAGCCCCGGACAGGGCGCCTATAATTCACCCCTCCACTTT. Its protein is CASSPGQGAYNSPLHF. Together with reference TRBV5-1 and TRBJ1-6, the CDR3 gives the full variable domain: KAGVTQTPRYLIKTRGQQVTLSCSPISGHRSVSWYQQTPGQGLQFLFEYFSETQRNKGNFPGRFSGRQFSNSRSEMNVSTLELGDSALYLCASSPGQGAYNSPLHFGNGTRLTVT.

V usage is TRBV5-5 and J usage is TRBJ2-7; 8 bases agree with TRBD1. Germline V CDR1 and CDR2: SGHKS, YYEKEE (reference sequence). V lost 1 base to trimming and J lost 7 bases; unmatched junction nucleotides: 4. The CDR3 is 13 amino acids. The CDR3 nucleotides are TGTGCCAGCAGCTTGCAGGGGGCTAGGGAGCAGTACTTC. As protein: CASSLQGAREQYF.

This clone has only a few counts. The rearrangement uses TRBV2 and TRBJ2-1, with 8 bases matching TRBD2. This CDR3 contains 13 residues. Unmatched junction bases numbered 6, after V lost 4 bases and J lost 10 bases. Germline V gene data show CDR1 as SNHLY and CDR2 as FYNNEI. CDR3: CASSGTSGGEQFF. CDR3 DNA sequence: TGTGCCAGCAGTGGTACTAGCGGCGGAGAGCAGTTCTTC.

This chain links TRBV7-3 with TRBJ2-1; D possibly corresponds to TRBD2 (6 bases). Germline values: CDR1 SGHTA, CDR2 FQGTGA. This CDR3 comprises 14 residues. The V and J ends lost 5 bases and 6 bases respectively, with 14 bases between them. The DNA of the CDR3 is TGTGCCAGCAGCCTAGAGCGGGTGTCCAATGAGCAGTTCTTC. Protein: CASSLERVSNEQFF.

The V and J genes are TRBV28 and TRBJ1-2, with 10 bases lining up with TRBD1. The CDR3 loop spans 17 amino acids. CDR1 and CDR2 from the germline V gene are MDHEN and SYDVKM. Trimming cost V 5 bases and J 2 bases; bases outside gene matches: 11. CDR3 bases: TGTGCCAGCAGTCCCGGCGGGACAGGGGTTTCAAACTATGGCTACACCTTC. It encodes CASSPGGTGVSNYGYTF.

V is TRBV2 and J is TRBJ2-5; 8 bases are shared with TRBD2. Per the germline V gene, CDR1 is SNHLY and CDR2 is FYNNEI. The CDR3 runs to 17 residues. The V gene end was trimmed by 5 bases and the J gene end by 7 bases; junction bases not matched to a gene: 18. CDR3 sequence (DNA): TGTGCCAGCAGTCCACTAGCGGCGACCCTCTGGGGGGGGACCCAGTACTTC. Translation: CASSPLAATLWGGTQYF.

This chain connects TRBV28 to TRBJ1-5; 7 nucleotides agree with TRBD1. The CDR3 is 13 amino acids. The germline V gene encodes CDR1 MDHEN and CDR2 SYDVKM. After removal of 8 bases from V and 5 bases from J, the junction contained 6 bases not matched to a gene. CDR3 bases: TGTGCCAGCCGGGACAGTTTCGATCAGCCCCAGCATTTT. Translating it yields CASRDSFDQPQHF.

This clone was picked up a small number of times. V usage is TRBV2 and J usage is TRBJ1-2; D is unclear. The germline V gene has CDR1 SNHLY and CDR2 FYNNEI. V dropped 6 bases and J dropped 0 bases, with 11 bases sitting between them. This CDR3 is built from 14 residues. CDR3 loop: CASSVDGANYGYTF. The CDR3 region has the DNA TGTGCCAGCAGCGTTGACGGGGCTAACTATGGCTACACCTTC. Full variable domain (remainder filled in from reference TRBV2 and TRBJ1-2): EPEVTQTPSHQVTQMGQEVILRCVPISNHLYFYWYRQILGQKVEFLVSFYNNEISEKSEIFDDQFSVERPDGSNFTLKIRSTKLEDSAMYFCASSVDGANYGYTFGSGTRLTVV.

V is TRBV6-2 or TRBV6-3 and J is TRBJ2-2; D remains unclear. Looked up from germline, CDR1 is MNHEY and CDR2 is SVGEGT. This CDR3 has 14 amino acids. V was trimmed by 5 bases and J by 0 bases, leaving 7 bases between them. CDR3 DNA: TGTGCCAGCAGTCTAGTGGCGAACACCGGGGAGCTGTTTTTT. Translating it yields CASSLVANTGELFF.

This clone was observed a few times. This chain joins TRBV9 and TRBJ2-3, with no clear D. With 8 bases removed from V and 4 bases from J, the gap between germline ends came to 23 bases. In germline, CDR1 is SGDLS, CDR2 YYNGEE. This CDR3 is 16 amino acids long. As DNA, the CDR3 is TGTGCCAGAGACACTTATCGAACCCCTGGCGCAGATACGCAGTATTTT. This encodes CARDTYRTPGADTQYF.

This chain joins TRBV7-9 and TRBJ1-1; TRBD1 is a possible D gene (6 bases). Trimming took off 5 bases at V and 5 bases at J, with 27 bases between the two ends. Germline-derived CDR1 and CDR2 are SEHNR and FQNEAQ (reference sequence). This CDR3 is 18 amino acids long. The CDR3 nucleotides read TGTGCCAGCAGCCCCCTTAACAGGGAAACACAAACCGGAACTGAAGCTTTCTTT. Residues: CASSPLNRETQTGTEAFF.